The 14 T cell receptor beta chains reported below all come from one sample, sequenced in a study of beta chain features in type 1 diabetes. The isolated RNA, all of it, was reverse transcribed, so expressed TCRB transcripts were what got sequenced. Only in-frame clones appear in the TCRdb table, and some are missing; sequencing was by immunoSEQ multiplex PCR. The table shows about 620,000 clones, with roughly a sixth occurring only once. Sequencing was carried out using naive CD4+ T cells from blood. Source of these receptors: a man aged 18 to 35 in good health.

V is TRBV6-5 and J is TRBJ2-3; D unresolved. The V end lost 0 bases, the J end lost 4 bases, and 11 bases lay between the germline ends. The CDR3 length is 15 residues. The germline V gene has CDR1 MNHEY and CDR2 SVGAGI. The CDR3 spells CASSYSPSGSDTQYF. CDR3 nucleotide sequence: TGTGCCAGCAGTTACTCCCCTTCTGGGTCAGATACGCAGTATTTT.

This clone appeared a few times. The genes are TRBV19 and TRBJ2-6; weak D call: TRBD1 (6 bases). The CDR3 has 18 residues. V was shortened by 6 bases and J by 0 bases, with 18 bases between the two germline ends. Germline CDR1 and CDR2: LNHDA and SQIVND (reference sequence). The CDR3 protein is CASSLLGTYISGANVLTF. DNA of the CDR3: TGTGCCAGTAGCCTACTCGGGACATACATCTCTGGGGCCAACGTCCTGACTTTC.

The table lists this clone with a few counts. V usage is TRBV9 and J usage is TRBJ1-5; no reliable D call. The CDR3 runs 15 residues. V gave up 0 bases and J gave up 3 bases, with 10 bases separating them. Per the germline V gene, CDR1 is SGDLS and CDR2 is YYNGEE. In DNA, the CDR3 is TGTGCCAGCAGCGTAGAATCGGGATACAATCAGCCCCAGCATTTT. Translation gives CASSVESGYNQPQHF.

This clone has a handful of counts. CDR3: CASRMDRLWNTEAFF. Written as DNA, the CDR3 is TGTGCCAGCAGAATGGACAGGCTATGGAACACTGAAGCTTTCTTT. This chain joins TRBV27 and TRBJ1-1; 7 positions match TRBD1. V was pared by 6 bases and J by 1 base, with 8 bases of the junction left unmatched. Germline CDR1 is MNHEY and CDR2 is SMNVEV (reference sequence). The CDR3 is made up of 15 amino acids.

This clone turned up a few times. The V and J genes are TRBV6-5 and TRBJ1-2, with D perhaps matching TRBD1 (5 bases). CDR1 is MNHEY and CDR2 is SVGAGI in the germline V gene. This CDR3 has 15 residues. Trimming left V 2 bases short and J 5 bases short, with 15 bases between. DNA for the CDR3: TGTGCCAGCAGTTACGAACTTGGGGGTGCTTATGGCTACACCTTC. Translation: CASSYELGGAYGYTF.

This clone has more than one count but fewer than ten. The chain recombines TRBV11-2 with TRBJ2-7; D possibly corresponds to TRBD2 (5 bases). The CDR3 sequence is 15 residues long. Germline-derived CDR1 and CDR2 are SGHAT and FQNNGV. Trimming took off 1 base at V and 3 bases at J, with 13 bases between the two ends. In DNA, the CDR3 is TGTGCCAGCAGCTTAGTTTACCTTGGAGGCTACGAGCAGTACTTC. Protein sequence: CASSLVYLGGYEQYF.

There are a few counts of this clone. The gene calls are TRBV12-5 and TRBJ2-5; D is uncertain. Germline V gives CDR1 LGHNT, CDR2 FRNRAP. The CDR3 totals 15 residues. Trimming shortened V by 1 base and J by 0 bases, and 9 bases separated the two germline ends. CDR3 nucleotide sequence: TGTGCTAGTGGTTTGGGACGAGCGAACCAAGAGACCCAGTACTTC. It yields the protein CASGLGRANQETQYF.

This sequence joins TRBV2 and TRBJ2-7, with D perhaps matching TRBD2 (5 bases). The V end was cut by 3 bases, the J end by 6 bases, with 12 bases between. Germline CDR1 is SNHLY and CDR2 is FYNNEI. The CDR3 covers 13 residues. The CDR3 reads CASSDPGMSEQYF. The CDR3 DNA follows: TGTGCCAGCAGTGATCCGGGGATGAGCGAGCAGTACTTC.

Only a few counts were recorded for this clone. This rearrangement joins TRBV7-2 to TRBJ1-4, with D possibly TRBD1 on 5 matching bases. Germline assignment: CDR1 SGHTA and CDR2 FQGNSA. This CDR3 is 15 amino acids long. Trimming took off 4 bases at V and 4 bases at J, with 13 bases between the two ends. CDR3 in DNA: TGTGCCAGCAGCTCGAGACAGCAAAGTAATGAAAAACTGTTTTTT. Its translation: CASSSRQQSNEKLFF.

CDR3 in amino acids: CASSEGRPNTEAFF. The CDR3 DNA reads TGTGCCAGCAGTGAGGGCAGACCTAACACTGAAGCTTTCTTT. The rearrangement joins TRBV25-1 to TRBJ1-1; D is undetermined. With 3 bases removed from V and 2 bases from J, the gap between germline ends came to 10 bases. CDR1 and CDR2 from the germline V gene are MGHDK and SYGVNS. The CDR3 consists of 14 residues.

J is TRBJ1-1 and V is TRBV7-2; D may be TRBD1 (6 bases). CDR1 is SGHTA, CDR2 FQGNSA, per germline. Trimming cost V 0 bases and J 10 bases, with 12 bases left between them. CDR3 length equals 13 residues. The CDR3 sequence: CASSLASRGGAFF. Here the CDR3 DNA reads TGTGCCAGCAGCTTAGCGAGTAGGGGGGGAGCTTTCTTT.

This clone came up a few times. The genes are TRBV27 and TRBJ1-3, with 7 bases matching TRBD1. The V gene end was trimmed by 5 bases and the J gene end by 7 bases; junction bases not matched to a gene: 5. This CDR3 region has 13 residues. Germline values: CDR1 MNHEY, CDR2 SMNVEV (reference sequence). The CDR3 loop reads CASSLRQGNTIYF. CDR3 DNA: TGTGCCAGCAGTCTCCGACAGGGTAACACCATATATTTT.

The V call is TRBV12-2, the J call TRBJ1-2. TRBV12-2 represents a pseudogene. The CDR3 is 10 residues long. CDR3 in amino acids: CASRSEGYTF. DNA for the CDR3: TGTGCAAGTCGCTCCGAAGGCTACACCTTC.

Written as DNA, the CDR3 is TGCGCCAGCAGCCCAGCCACAGGGGAACAGGCTGGAAACACCATATATTTT. Protein sequence: CASSPATGEQAGNTIYF. V is TRBV5-1 and J is TRBJ1-3, with TRBD1 matching over 7 bases. The J segment lost 2 bases and the V segment lost 4 bases, leaving 12 bases of the junction unmatched. Germline V lookup: CDR1 SGHRS, CDR2 YFSETQ. The CDR3 contains 17 residues.